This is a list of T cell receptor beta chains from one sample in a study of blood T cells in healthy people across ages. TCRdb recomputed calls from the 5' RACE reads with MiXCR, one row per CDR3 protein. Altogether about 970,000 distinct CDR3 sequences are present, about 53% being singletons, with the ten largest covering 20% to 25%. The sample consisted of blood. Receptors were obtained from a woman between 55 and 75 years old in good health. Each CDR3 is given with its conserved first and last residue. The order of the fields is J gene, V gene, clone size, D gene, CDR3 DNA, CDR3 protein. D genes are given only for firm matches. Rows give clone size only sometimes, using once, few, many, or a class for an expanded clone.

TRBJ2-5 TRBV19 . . TGTGCCAGTAGTTCAAAATCTGGGAACATCCAAGAGACCCAGTACTTC CASSSKSGNIQETQYF
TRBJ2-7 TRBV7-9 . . TGTGCCAGCAGCTCGCCAAGCAGGGGAAACTACGAGCAGTACTTC CASSSPSRGNYEQYF
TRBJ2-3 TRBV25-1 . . TGTGCCAGCATTGAGGGATCAAGTACGCAGTATTTT CASIEGSSTQYF
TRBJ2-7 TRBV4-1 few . TGCGCCAGCAGCCATCACCGGGACTCCCGGAGGGCCTACGAGCAGTACTTC CASSHHRDSRRAYEQYF
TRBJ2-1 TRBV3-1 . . TGTGCCAGCAGCCAAGGATCGCGGAGCTCCTACAATGAGCAGTTCTTC CASSQGSRSSYNEQFF
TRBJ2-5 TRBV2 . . TGTGCCAGCAGTGAAATGGGAGAGACCCAGTACTTC CASSEMGETQYF
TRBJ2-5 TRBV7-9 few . TGTGCCAGCAGCACAGGTGTTCGGGAGACCCAGTACTTC CASSTGVRETQYF
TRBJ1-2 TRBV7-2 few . TGTGCCAGCAGCCCAGAGGGATCAAGGGGCCGTGGCTACACCTTC CASSPEGSRGRGYTF
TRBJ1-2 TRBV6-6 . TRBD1 TGTGCCAGCACCTCCGCCGGGACAGGACGATATGGCTACACCTTC CASTSAGTGRYGYTF
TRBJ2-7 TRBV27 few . TGTGCCAGCAGTCGGGGCAGGCAGGGGGAGCAGTACTTC CASSRGRQGEQYF
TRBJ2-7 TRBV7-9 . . TGTGCCAGCAGCTTCTCAGCTCCCCAGCAGTACTTC CASSFSAPQQYF
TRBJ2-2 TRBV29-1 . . TGCAACGCCGAAGGTGACCCAGCCGCGAACACCGGGGAGCTGTTTTTT CNAEGDPAANTGELFF
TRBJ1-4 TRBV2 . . TGTGCCAGCAGTGAAGCTCGGACAAATGAAAAACTGTTTTTT CASSEARTNEKLFF
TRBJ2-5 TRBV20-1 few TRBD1 TGCAGTGCTAGAGATCGGACAGGGATGCAAGAGACCCAGTACTTC CSARDRTGMQETQYF
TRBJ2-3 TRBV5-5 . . TGTGCCAGCAGCTTGGCCAAGCGATCAGGGGCCTACACCACAGATACGCAGTATTTT CASSLAKRSGAYTTDTQYF